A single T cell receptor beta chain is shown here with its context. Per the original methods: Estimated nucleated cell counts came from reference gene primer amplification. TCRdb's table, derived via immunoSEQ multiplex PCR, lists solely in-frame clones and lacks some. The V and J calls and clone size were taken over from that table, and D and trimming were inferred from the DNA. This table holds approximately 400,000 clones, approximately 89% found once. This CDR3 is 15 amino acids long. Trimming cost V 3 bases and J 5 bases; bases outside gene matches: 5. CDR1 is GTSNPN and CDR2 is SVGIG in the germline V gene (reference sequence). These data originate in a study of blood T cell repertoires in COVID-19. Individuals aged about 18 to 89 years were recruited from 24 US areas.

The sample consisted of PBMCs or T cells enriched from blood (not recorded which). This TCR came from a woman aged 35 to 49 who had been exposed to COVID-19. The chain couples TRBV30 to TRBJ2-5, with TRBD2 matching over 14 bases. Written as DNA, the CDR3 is TGTGCCTGGAGGGCCGGGACTAGCGGGAGTGAGACCCAGTACTTC. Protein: CAWRAGTSGSETQYF.